This T cell receptor (beta chain) is drawn from a study of Graves' ophthalmopathy and Graves' hyperthyroidism. Study observations and caveats: Ophthalmopathy progression prediction by the model yielded a sensitivity of 55% to 71% and a specificity of roughly 74%.

V lost 4 bases and J lost 5, with 17 bases in between. Germline V lookup: CDR1 LNHDA, CDR2 SQIVND (reference sequence). The CDR3 has 15 residues. This clonotype has ten or more counts. Its specificity is not known. The PBMCs used were ones drawn from 9.5 to 10 ml of fresh peripheral blood. Beta-chain TCR CDR3 regions were amplified from RNA transcripts. RT-PCR with HTBI primers came first, then second-round multiplex PCR. TCRdb recomputed calls from the multiplex PCR reads with MiXCR, one row per CDR3 protein. This sample has a few hundred thousand distinct CDR3 sequences, with approximately 20% found just once.

The chain joins TRBV19 to TRBJ1-1, with D perhaps matching TRBD1 (6 bases). This clonotype originated in a woman aged 18-29 years with Graves' ophthalmopathy. Sequenced input: peripheral blood. DNA for the CDR3: TGTGCCAGTAGTACCATCCCCCAGAGGGGGACTGAAGCTTTCTTT. Encoded protein: CASSTIPQRGTEAFF.